These 5 T cell receptor beta chains share one sample of origin, sequenced in a study of blood T cell repertoires in COVID-19. The protocol was immunoSEQ multiplex PCR, while the TCRdb copy is restricted to in-frame clones and leaves out a portion. The data show 200,000 to 300,000 clones, more than 75% seen once. The sequencing sample was made of peripheral blood. The receptors stem from a man older than 75 with acute or convalescent COVID-19.

The rearrangement uses TRBV12-3 or TRBV12-4 and TRBJ1-2; D unresolved. The V gene lost 5 bases and the J gene lost 8 bases, with 15 bases spanning the gap. This CDR3 has 13 residues. The CDR3 bases are TGTGCCAGCAGTATCGACGGGGTTGAGGGCTACACCTTC. This encodes CASSIDGVEGYTF.

This chain connects TRBV11-2 to TRBJ2-7; 10 bases fit TRBD1. J gave up 5 bases and V 1 base, and 5 bases lay outside the gene matches. The CDR3 covers 15 residues. Per germline, CDR1 SGHAT and CDR2 FQNNGV. CDR3 sequence (DNA): TGTGCCAGCAGCTTAGCGGGACAGGGGTTCCACGAGCAGTACTTC. It encodes CASSLAGQGFHEQYF. Looking up the rest from reference TRBV11-2 and TRBJ2-7 gives the full variable domain: EAGVAQSPRYKIIEKRQSVAFWCNPISGHATLYWYQQILGQGPKLLIQFQNNGVVDDSQLPKDRFSAERLKGVDSTLKIQPAKLEDSAVYLCASSLAGQGFHEQYFGPGTRLTVT.

This chain connects TRBV6-5 to TRBJ1-5; TRBD1 aligns across 7 bases. V gave up 3 bases and J gave up 9 bases; unmatched junction bases: 5. The CDR3 loop spans 13 amino acids. Germline V gene data show CDR1 as MNHEY and CDR2 as SVGAGI. DNA for the CDR3: TGTGCCAGCAGTTATGAGACAGGGTTGCCCCAGCATTTT. Amino acids: CASSYETGLPQHF.

The chain combines TRBV5-1 with TRBJ1-6; 10 nucleotides align to TRBD1. In germline, CDR1 is SGHRS, CDR2 YFSETQ. CDR3 length: 13 amino acids. V was clipped by 10 bases and J by 7 bases; unmatched bases: 5. The CDR3 here is CASGQGGNSPLHF. The CDR3 region has the DNA TGCGCCTCCGGACAGGGGGGAAATTCACCCCTCCACTTT.

The chain is built from TRBV2 and TRBJ1-6, with D maybe TRBD1 (5 bases). The germline V and J ends were trimmed by 4 bases and 6 bases, with 10 bases remaining between them. This CDR3 has 14 amino acids. The germline V gene encodes CDR1 SNHLY and CDR2 FYNNEI. This CDR3 reads CASSASGLNSPLHF. The CDR3 DNA reads TGTGCCAGCAGTGCATCGGGACTTAATTCACCCCTCCACTTT.